The 6 T cell receptor beta chains below were found in one sample sequenced in a study of blood T cells in healthy people across ages. A second PCR of about 6 to 11 cycles used a sample-barcoded 5' primer and a J-beta primer mix. TCRdb analysed the 5' RACE reads with MiXCR anew, one entry per CDR3 protein. The sample lists about 840,000 distinct CDR3 sequences, about 28% occurring once. This sample also appeared in a second study, on T cells of mothers and their children.

Sequenced sample: blood. The receptors derive from a woman aged 40 to 50 in good health.

Points on this clonotype: This may be a read error: a much more frequent sequence differs by one nucleotide. The chain couples TRBV10-3 to TRBJ2-4, with D perhaps being TRBD1 or TRBD2 (5 bases each). The J call could be wrong; TRBJ2-7 is a better fit for the DNA end. Germline CDR1 is ENHRY and CDR2 is SYGVKD. There are 14 residues in the CDR3. The CDR3 sequence is CAIRATEGPHEQYF. In nucleotides, the CDR3 is TGTGCCATCAGGGCCACAGAGGGGCCCCACGAGCAGTACTTC.

This chain links TRBV20-1 with TRBJ1-4; the D gene is possibly TRBD1 (6 bases). The V gene lost 0 bases and the J gene lost 6 bases, with 17 bases spanning the gap. Germline V CDR1 and CDR2: DFQATT, SNEGSKA (reference sequence). The CDR3 length is 16 residues. The CDR3 nucleotides read TGCAGTGCTAGAGATTGGCTGGGGGGCAGTGATGAAAAACTGTTTTTT. It encodes CSARDWLGGSDEKLFF.

This clonotype has a count of ten or more. V gene TRBV12-3 or TRBV12-4 combines with J gene TRBJ2-7; weak D call: TRBD2 (5 bases). Trimming stripped 3 bases from V and 2 bases from J, with 11 bases between. The CDR3 sequence is 14 residues long. DNA for the CDR3: TGTGCCAGCAGTTTCGGACTTACAGCCTACGAGCAGTACTTC. Encoded protein: CASSFGLTAYEQYF.

This clonotype has ten or more counts. The chain uses TRBV6-6 and TRBJ1-2, with D possibly being TRBD1 (6 bases). CDR1 and CDR2 from the germline V gene are MNHNY and SVGAGI (reference sequence). This CDR3 contains 13 residues. V lost 9 bases to trimming and J lost 5 bases, with 16 bases between them. The CDR3 sequence: CASKTGTGYGYTF. CDR3 sequence (DNA): TGTGCCAGTAAAACAGGGACGGGGTATGGCTACACCTTC.

The V and J genes are TRBV29-1 and TRBJ2-2; TRBD1 agrees at 7 bases. The V and J ends lost 7 bases and 0 bases, in that order; junction bases with no gene match: 2. The CDR3 spans 13 residues. Germline CDR1 SQVTM, CDR2 ANQGSEA. CDR3: CSGDSPNTGELFF. Here the CDR3 DNA reads TGCAGCGGGGACAGTCCGAACACCGGGGAGCTGTTTTTT.

The V call is TRBV14, the J call TRBJ2-7; 14 nucleotides align to TRBD2. Germline V gene lookup returns CDR1 SGHDN and CDR2 FVKESK. The CDR3 has 20 residues. J gave up 4 bases and V 1 base, and 15 bases lay outside the gene matches. CDR3 nucleotides: TGTGCCAGCAGCCAAGGTCGAATTGGTAGGACTAGCGGGGGGTCTTACGAGCAGTACTTC. This encodes CASSQGRIGRTSGGSYEQYF.